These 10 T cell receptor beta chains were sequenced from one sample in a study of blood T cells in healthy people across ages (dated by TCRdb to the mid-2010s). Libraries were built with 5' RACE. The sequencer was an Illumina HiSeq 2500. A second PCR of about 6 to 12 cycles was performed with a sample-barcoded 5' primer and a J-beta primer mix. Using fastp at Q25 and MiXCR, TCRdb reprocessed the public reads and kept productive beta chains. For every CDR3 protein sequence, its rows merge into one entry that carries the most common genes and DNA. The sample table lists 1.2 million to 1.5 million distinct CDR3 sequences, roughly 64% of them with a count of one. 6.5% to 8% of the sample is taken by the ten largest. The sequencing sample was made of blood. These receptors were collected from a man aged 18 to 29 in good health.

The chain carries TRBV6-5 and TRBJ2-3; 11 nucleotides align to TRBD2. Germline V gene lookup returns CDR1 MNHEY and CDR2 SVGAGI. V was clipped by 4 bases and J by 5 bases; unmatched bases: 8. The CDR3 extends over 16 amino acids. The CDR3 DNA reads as TGTGCCAGCAGTTCGGGACTAGCGGCATTGGGAGATACGCAGTATTTT. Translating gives CASSSGLAALGDTQYF.

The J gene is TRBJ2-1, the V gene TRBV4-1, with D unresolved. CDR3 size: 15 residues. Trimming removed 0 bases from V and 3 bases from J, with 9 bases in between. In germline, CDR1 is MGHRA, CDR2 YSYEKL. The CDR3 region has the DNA TGCGCCAGCAGCCAAGAGGACCAAATCTACAATGAGCAGTTCTTC. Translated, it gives CASSQEDQIYNEQFF.

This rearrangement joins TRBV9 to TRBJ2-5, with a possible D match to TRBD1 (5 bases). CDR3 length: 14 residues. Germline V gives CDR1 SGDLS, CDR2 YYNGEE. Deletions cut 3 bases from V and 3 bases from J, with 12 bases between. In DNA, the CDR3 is TGTGCCAGCAGCGCCGGACATCACAAAGAGACCCAGTACTTC. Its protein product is CASSAGHHKETQYF.

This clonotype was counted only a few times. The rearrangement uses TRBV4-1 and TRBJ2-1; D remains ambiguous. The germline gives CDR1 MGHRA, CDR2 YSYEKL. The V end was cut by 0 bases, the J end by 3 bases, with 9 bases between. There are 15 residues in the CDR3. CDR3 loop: CASSQEGRYYNEQFF. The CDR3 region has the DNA TGCGCCAGCAGCCAAGAGGGAAGGTACTACAATGAGCAGTTCTTC.

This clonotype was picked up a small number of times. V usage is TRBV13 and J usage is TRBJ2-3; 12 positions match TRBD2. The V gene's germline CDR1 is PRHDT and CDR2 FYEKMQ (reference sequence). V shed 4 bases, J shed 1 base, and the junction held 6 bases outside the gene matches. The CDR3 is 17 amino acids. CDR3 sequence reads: CASSSRRLAGGTDTQYF. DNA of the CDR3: TGTGCCAGCAGCTCCCGTCGACTAGCGGGGGGCACAGATACGCAGTATTTT.

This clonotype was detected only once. Here the CDR3 reads CSARTSGSGRFEQFF. Written as DNA, the CDR3 is TGCAGTGCTCGGACTAGCGGGAGTGGTCGATTTGAGCAGTTCTTC. The V and J genes are TRBV20-1 and TRBJ2-1; 13 bases are shared with TRBD2. Trimming cost V 5 bases and J 9 bases; bases outside gene matches: 10. Germline V CDR1 and CDR2: DFQATT, SNEGSKA (reference sequence). CDR3 length: 15 residues.

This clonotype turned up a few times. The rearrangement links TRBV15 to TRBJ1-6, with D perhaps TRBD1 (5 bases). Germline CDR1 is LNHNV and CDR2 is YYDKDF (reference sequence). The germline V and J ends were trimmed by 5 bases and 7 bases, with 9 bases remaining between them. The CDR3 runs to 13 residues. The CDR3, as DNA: TGTGCCACCAGCTCCAGACAGAATTCACCCCTCCACTTT. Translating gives CATSSRQNSPLHF.

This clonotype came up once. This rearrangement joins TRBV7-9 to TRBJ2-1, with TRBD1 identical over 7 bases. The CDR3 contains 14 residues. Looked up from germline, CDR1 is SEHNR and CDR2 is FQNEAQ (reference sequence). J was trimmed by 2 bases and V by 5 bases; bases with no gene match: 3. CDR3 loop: CASSRQGPYNEQFF. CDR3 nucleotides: TGTGCCAGCAGCCGACAGGGCCCCTACAATGAGCAGTTCTTC.

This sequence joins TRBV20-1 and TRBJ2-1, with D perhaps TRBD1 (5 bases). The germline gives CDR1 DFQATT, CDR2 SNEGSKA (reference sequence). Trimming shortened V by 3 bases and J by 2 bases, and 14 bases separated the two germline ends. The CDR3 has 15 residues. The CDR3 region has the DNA TGCAGTGCTAGGACCAGGGTGGACCCCTACAATGAGCAGTTCTTC. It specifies CSARTRVDPYNEQFF.

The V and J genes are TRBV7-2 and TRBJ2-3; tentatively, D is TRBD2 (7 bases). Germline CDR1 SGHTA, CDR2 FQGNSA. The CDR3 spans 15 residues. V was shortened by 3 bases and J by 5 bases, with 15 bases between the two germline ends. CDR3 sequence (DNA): TGTGCCAGCAGCTTTAGGGGGGGGGGTAGAGATACGCAGTATTTT. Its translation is CASSFRGGGRDTQYF.